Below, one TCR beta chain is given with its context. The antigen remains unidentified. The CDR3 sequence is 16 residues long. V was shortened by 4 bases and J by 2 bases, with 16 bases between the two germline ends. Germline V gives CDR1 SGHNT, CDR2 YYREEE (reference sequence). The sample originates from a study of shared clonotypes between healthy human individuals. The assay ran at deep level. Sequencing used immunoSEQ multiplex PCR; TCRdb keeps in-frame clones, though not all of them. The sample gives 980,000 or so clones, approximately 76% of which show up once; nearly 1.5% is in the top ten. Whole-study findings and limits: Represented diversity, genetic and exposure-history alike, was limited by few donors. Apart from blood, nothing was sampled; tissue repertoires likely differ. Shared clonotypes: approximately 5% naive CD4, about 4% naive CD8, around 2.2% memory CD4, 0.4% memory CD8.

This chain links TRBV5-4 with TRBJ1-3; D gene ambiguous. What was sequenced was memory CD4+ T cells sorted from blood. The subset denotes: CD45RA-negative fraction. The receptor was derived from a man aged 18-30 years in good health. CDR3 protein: CASSQFDGPTGNTIYF. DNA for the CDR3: TGTGCCAGCAGCCAATTCGACGGACCTACTGGAAACACCATATATTTT. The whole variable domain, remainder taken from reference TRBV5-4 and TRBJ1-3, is ETGVTQSPTHLIKTRGQQVTLRCSSQSGHNTVSWYQQALGQGPQFIFQYYREEENGRGNFPPRFSGLQFPNYSSELNVNALELDDSALYLCASSQFDGPTGNTIYFGEGSWLTVV.